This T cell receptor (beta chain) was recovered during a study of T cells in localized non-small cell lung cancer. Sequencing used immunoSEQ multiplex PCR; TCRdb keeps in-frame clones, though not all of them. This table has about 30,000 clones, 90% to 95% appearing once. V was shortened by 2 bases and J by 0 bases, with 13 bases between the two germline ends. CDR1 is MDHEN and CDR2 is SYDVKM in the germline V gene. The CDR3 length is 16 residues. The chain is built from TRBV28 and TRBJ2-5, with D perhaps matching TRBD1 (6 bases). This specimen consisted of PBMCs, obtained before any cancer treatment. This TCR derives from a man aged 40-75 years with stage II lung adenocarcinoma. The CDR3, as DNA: TGTGCCAGCAGTTTACGGCAGGGGATTCACCAAGAGACCCAGTACTTC. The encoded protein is CASSLRQGIHQETQYF.